A single sample is the source of the 20 T cell receptor beta chains below, sequenced in a study of blood T cell repertoires in COVID-19. TCRdb keeps only in-frame clones here, not all; method: immunoSEQ multiplex PCR. This repertoire shows about 120,000 clones, about four fifths found once; its top ten account for around 11%. What was sequenced was peripheral blood. The receptors were sampled from a man aged 55 to 70 with acute or convalescent COVID-19.

The genes are TRBV4-1 and TRBJ1-4, with D unresolved. The V end lost 6 bases, the J end lost 0 bases, and 14 bases lay between the germline ends. The CDR3 consists of 16 residues. The V gene's germline CDR1 is MGHRA and CDR2 YSYEKL. The CDR3 bases are TGCGCCAGCAGGCGACGGGAGGTTGCAACTAATGAAAAACTGTTTTTT. Translated: CASRRREVATNEKLFF.

This chain links TRBV7-2 with TRBJ1-1; no definite D call. The V end lost 5 bases, the J end lost 5 bases, and 12 bases lay between the germline ends. Looked up from germline, CDR1 is SGHTA and CDR2 is FQGNSA. CDR3 length equals 13 residues. Here the CDR3 reads CASSPYRGTEAFF. DNA for the CDR3: TGTGCCAGCAGCCCCTATCGTGGTACTGAAGCTTTCTTT.

The chain has TRBV18 and TRBJ2-2, with TRBD2 matching over 9 bases. Germline CDR1 reads KGHSH; CDR2 reads LQKENI. The CDR3 length is 17 residues. V gave up 4 bases and J gave up 1 base; unmatched junction bases: 7. CDR3 nucleotide sequence: TGTGCCAGCTCACAATTCAAGACTAGCGGGAACACCGGGGAGCTGTTTTTT. Protein: CASSQFKTSGNTGELFF.

The chain uses TRBV7-6 and TRBJ1-6; 8 bases agree with TRBD1. After removal of 5 bases from V and 8 bases from J, the junction contained 8 bases not matched to a gene. CDR3 length: 15 residues. The germline V gene has CDR1 SGHVS and CDR2 FNYEAQ. In DNA form, the CDR3 reads TGTGCCAGCAGCGCGACCTGGACAGGGCATTCACCCCTCCACTTT. The encoded protein is CASSATWTGHSPLHF.

The rearrangement joins TRBV13 to TRBJ2-5; tentatively, D is TRBD2 (5 bases). Germline V gene data show CDR1 as PRHDT and CDR2 as FYEKMQ (reference sequence). V was shortened by 2 bases and J by 1 base, with 11 bases between the two germline ends. The CDR3 is made up of 15 amino acids. The CDR3: CASSLKTGLQETQYF. The CDR3 nucleotides read TGTGCCAGCAGCTTAAAGACTGGACTCCAAGAGACCCAGTACTTC.

The chain combines TRBV27 with TRBJ1-2; 7 nucleotides match TRBD1. Unmatched junction bases numbered 8, after V lost 3 bases and J lost 4 bases. The CDR3 runs to 15 residues. CDR1 and CDR2 (germline): MNHEY, SMNVEV (reference sequence). CDR3 DNA sequence: TGTGCCAGCAGTTTGAGGGGACAGCCCTCCTATGGCTACACCTTC. This encodes CASSLRGQPSYGYTF.

This clone was detected only a few times. The V and J genes are TRBV6-4 and TRBJ1-6, with D unclear. Germline-derived CDR1 and CDR2 are MRHNA and SNTAGT. CDR3 length equals 14 residues. V was pared by 4 bases and J by 4 bases, with 8 bases between. The CDR3 is CASSVGYYNSPLHF. As DNA, the CDR3 is TGTGCCAGCAGTGTCGGGTATTATAATTCACCCCTCCACTTT.

J is TRBJ1-5 and V is TRBV30, with 7 bases that match TRBD1. Per germline, CDR1 GTSNPN and CDR2 SVGIG (reference sequence). The CDR3 extends over 17 amino acids. Trimming removed 0 bases from V and 0 bases from J; junction bases left unmatched: 8. The CDR3 region is CAWSVDREFYSNQPQHF. Here the CDR3 DNA reads TGTGCCTGGAGTGTCGACAGGGAGTTCTATAGCAATCAGCCCCAGCATTTT.

V gene TRBV18 combines with J gene TRBJ2-2; 7 bases are shared with TRBD2. This CDR3 is 13 amino acids long. The trim removed 2 bases at V and 8 bases at J, leaving 2 bases unmatched. Germline CDR1 is KGHSH and CDR2 is LQKENI. CDR3 residues: CASSPSGMGELFF. CDR3 nucleotide sequence: TGTGCCAGCTCACCAAGCGGGATGGGGGAGCTGTTTTTT.

This clone appeared a single time. The V and J genes are TRBV4-2 and TRBJ1-5; 7 bases line up with TRBD1. Losses at the gene ends were 4 bases for V and 3 bases for J; bases not matched to a gene: 6. Germline CDR1 is LGHNA and CDR2 is YNFKEQ. The CDR3 covers 15 residues. CDR3 sequence: CASSRGTEDNQPQHF. Written as DNA, the CDR3 is TGTGCCAGCAGCCGCGGGACAGAGGACAATCAGCCCCAGCATTTT.

V is TRBV7-8 and J is TRBJ2-7, with D unclear. Trimming removed 1 base from V and 1 base from J, with 8 bases in between. Germline V gene sequence: CDR1 SGHVS, CDR2 FQNEAQ. This CDR3 region has 14 residues. CDR3 amino acids: CASSLGVESYEQYF. In nucleotides, the CDR3 is TGTGCCAGCAGCTTAGGCGTAGAGTCCTACGAGCAGTACTTC. Supplemented by reference TRBV7-8 and TRBJ2-7, the full variable domain reads GAGVSQSPRYKVAKRGQDVALRCDPISGHVSLFWYQQALGQGPEFLTYFQNEAQLDKSGLPSDRFFAERPEGSVSTLKIQRTQQEDSAVYLCASSLGVESYEQYFGPGTRLTVT.

V usage is TRBV24-1 and J usage is TRBJ2-5; TRBD2 agrees at 8 bases. V shed 3 bases and J 5 bases; nucleotides not matched to a gene: 13. CDR1 and CDR2 from the germline V gene are KGHDR and SFDVKD. This CDR3 contains 17 residues. The CDR3 DNA is TGTGCCACCAGTGATCCGTCAGCGGGACTAGGAGGGGAGACCCAGTACTTC. It encodes CATSDPSAGLGGETQYF.

This clone is a singleton in its sample. This chain connects TRBV9 to TRBJ1-1; 7 bases line up with TRBD1. Germline loops: CDR1 SGDLS, CDR2 YYNGEE. J was trimmed by 8 bases and V by 4 bases; bases with no gene match: 5. The CDR3 loop spans 12 amino acids. The CDR3 loop reads CASSPQTGEAFF. The CDR3 DNA reads TGTGCCAGCAGCCCGCAGACAGGGGAAGCTTTCTTT.

This clone showed up just a few times. The V gene is TRBV28, the J gene TRBJ2-7; D is perhaps TRBD1 (6 bases). CDR3 length: 13 amino acids. Germline V lookup: CDR1 MDHEN, CDR2 SYDVKM. V dropped 5 bases and J dropped 6 bases, with 14 bases sitting between them. Here the CDR3 reads CASSILQGTEQYF. Here the CDR3 DNA reads TGTGCCAGCAGTATACTACAGGGAACCGAGCAGTACTTC.

DNA of the CDR3: TGTGCCAGCTCACCAGACGGGTACGGAAACACCATATATTTT. Its translation is CASSPDGYGNTIYF. The chain uses TRBV18 and TRBJ1-3; D unresolved. Trimming cost V 2 bases and J 4 bases, with 9 bases left between them. Germline loops: CDR1 KGHSH, CDR2 LQKENI. This CDR3 has 14 residues. Variable domain in full (rest from reference TRBV18 and TRBJ1-3): NAGVMQNPRHLVRRRGQEARLRCSPMKGHSHVYWYRQLPEEGLKFMVYLQKENIIDESGMPKERFSAEFPKEGPSILRIQQVVRGDSAAYFCASSPDGYGNTIYFGEGSWLTVV.

This clone showed up just a few times. The chain recombines TRBV5-8 with TRBJ2-1; tentatively, D is TRBD1 (5 bases). The germline V and J ends were trimmed by 4 bases and 4 bases, with 6 bases remaining between them. The CDR3 covers 12 residues. Germline CDR1 and CDR2: SGHTS and YDEGEE. The CDR3 DNA reads as TGTGCCAGCAGCCCAGGGTACAATGAGCAGTTCTTC. It yields the protein CASSPGYNEQFF.

The J gene is TRBJ1-5, the V gene TRBV10-2; 7 bases map to TRBD1. In germline, CDR1 is WSHSY, CDR2 SAAADI. The CDR3 covers 18 residues. Unmatched junction bases numbered 14, after V lost 0 bases and J lost 6 bases. The DNA for the CDR3 is TGCGCCAGCAGTGAGTCGATATGGACAGGCGTCCCCCCTCAGCCCCAGCATTTT. It translates to CASSESIWTGVPPQPQHF.

The chain uses TRBV4-1 and TRBJ2-7; no clear D gene. With 0 bases removed from V and 7 bases from J, the gap between germline ends came to 10 bases. Germline V lookup: CDR1 MGHRA, CDR2 YSYEKL. The CDR3 totals 13 residues. Here the CDR3 DNA reads TGCGCCAGCAGCCAAGAATTGAAGAGGGAGCAGTACTTC. Amino acids: CASSQELKREQYF.

This clone was picked up one time. The CDR3 loop is CSVPSGSSYNEQFF. The CDR3 nucleotides are TGCAGCGTTCCAAGCGGAAGCTCCTACAATGAGCAGTTCTTC. The V and J genes are TRBV29-1 and TRBJ2-1; D is possibly TRBD2 (5 bases). The ends were cut back, 5 bases at V and 0 bases at J, with 11 bases in the middle. Germline CDR1 SQVTM, CDR2 ANQGSEA. CDR3 length: 14 amino acids.

This clone was detected only once. This chain connects TRBV30 to TRBJ2-1; 9 bases are shared with TRBD1. This CDR3 is built from 12 residues. V trimming: 1 base; J trimming: 9 bases; junction bases outside the gene matches: 1. CDR1 and CDR2 from the germline V gene are GTSNPN and SVGIG (reference sequence). The CDR3 loop reads CAWSADRGEQFF. The CDR3 coding sequence is TGTGCCTGGAGTGCGGACAGGGGTGAGCAGTTCTTC.